This T cell receptor beta chain came from a study of blood T cell repertoires in COVID-19. Overall study context: Sources were T cells, B-cell-depleted T cells, or PBMCs; the material itself was cDNA or gDNA.

Assay used: immunoSEQ multiplex PCR; TCRdb lists only in-frame clones, some missing. The sample lists under 250,000 clones; 80% were seen once. The germline CDR1 and CDR2 sequences are LNHDA and SQIVND (reference sequence). Trimming left V 6 bases short and J 7 bases short, with 16 bases between. The CDR3 totals 14 residues. The rearrangement uses TRBV19 and TRBJ2-1; D may be TRBD2 (5 bases). Sequencing was performed on peripheral blood. This TCR came from a human donor in a cohort sampled during active COVID-19. Here the CDR3 reads CASSTRADSNEQFF. The CDR3 region has the DNA TGTGCCAGTAGCACGAGAGCGGACTCGAATGAGCAGTTCTTC.